This T cell receptor (beta chain) was observed in a study of shared clonotypes between healthy human individuals. Looking at the study overall: Three CD4 naive, three CD4 memory, two CD8 naive and one CD8 memory plate were used per donor.

Study findings and constraints: The low donor count limited represented genetic and exposure-history diversity. Across subsets, estimated richness was generally greater for naive than for memory populations.

An assay was performed, and its level was deep. Sequenced by immunoSEQ multiplex PCR; TCRdb stores in-frame clones only, minus some. The data hold some 2,500,000 clones, with roughly 92% observed a single time. In regard to this clone: Its specificity is not known.

Source material: naive CD4+ T cells from PBMCs. Subset here: CD45RA+ positively selected. The TCR sequence derives from a young man in good health. Some clones in this sample may be carry-over from other donors' samples.

The CDR3 loop reads CASSLTIERQALRGRYTF. DNA of the CDR3: TGTGCCAGCAGCTTAACGATAGAAAGACAGGCCCTCCGGGGTCGCTACACCTTC. The V gene is TRBV5-6, the J gene TRBJ1-2, with D possibly matching TRBD1 (6 bases). Germline values: CDR1 SGHDT, CDR2 YYEEEE. Trimming took off 2 bases at V and 9 bases at J, with 29 bases between the two ends. The length of the CDR3 is 18 residues.